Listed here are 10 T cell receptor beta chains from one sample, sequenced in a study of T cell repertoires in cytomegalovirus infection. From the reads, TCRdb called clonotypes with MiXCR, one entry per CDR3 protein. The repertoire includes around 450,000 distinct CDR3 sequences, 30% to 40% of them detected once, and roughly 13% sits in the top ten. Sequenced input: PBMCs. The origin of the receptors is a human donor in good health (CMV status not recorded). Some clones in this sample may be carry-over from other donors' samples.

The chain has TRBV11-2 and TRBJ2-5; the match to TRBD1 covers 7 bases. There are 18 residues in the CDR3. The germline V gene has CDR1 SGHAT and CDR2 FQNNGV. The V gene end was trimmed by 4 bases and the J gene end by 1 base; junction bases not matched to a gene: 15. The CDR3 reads CASSSRKIGQAIQETQYF. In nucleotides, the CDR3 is TGTGCCAGCAGCTCCCGCAAAATAGGACAGGCGATCCAAGAGACCCAGTACTTC.

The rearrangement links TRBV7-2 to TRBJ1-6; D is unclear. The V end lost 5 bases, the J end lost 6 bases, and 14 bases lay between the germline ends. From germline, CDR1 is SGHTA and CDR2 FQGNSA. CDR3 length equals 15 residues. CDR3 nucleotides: TGTGCCAGCAGCCAAGGACGCTGGATTAATTCACCCCTCCACTTT. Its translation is CASSQGRWINSPLHF.

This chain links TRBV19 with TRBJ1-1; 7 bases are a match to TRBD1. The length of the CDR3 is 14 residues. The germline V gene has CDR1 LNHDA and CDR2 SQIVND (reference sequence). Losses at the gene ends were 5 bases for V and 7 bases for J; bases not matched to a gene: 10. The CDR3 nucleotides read TGTGCCAGTAGTCTAACAGGGGTTGGTGTTGAAGCTTTCTTT. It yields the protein CASSLTGVGVEAFF.

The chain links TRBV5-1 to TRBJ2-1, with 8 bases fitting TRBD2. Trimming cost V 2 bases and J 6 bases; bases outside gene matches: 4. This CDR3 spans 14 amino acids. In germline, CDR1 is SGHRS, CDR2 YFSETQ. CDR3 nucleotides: TGCGCCAGCAGCTTATCCGGGGGGGCCAATGAGCAGTTCTTC. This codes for CASSLSGGANEQFF.

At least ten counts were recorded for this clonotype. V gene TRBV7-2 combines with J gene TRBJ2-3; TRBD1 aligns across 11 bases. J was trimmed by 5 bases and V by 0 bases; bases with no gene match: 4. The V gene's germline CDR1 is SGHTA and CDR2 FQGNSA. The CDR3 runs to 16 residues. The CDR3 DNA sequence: TGTGCCAGCAGCTTAGCGCGGGACAGGGGGATAGATACGCAGTATTTT. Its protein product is CASSLARDRGIDTQYF.

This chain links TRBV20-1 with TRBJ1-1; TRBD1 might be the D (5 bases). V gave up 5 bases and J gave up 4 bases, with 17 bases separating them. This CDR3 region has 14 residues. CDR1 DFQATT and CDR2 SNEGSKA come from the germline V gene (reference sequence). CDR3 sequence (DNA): TGCAGTGCTTCGCCGGGACCCGGCGGCACTGAAGCTTTCTTT. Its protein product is CSASPGPGGTEAFF.

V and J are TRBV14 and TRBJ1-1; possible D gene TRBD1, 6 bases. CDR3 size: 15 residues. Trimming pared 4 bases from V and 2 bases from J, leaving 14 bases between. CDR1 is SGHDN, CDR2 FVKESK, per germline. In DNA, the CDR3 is TGTGCCAGCAGCCCCAGACCGACAGGAAACACTGAAGCTTTCTTT. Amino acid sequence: CASSPRPTGNTEAFF. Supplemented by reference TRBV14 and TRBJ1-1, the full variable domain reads EAGVTQFPSHSVIEKGQTVTLRCDPISGHDNLYWYRRVMGKEIKFLLHFVKESKQDESGMPNNRFLAERTGGTYSTLKVQPAELEDSGVYFCASSPRPTGNTEAFFGQGTRLTVV.

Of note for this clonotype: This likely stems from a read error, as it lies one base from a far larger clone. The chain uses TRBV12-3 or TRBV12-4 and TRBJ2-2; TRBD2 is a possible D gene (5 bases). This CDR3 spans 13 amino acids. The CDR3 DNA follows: TGTGCCAGCAGTTTGCGAGGAACCGGGGATCTGTTTTTT. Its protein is CASSLRGTGDLFF.

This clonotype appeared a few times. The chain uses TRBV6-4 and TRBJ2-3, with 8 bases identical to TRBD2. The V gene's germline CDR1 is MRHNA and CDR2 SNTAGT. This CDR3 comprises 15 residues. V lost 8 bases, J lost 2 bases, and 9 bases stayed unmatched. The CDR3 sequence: CASSRIAGNTDTQYF. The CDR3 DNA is TGTGCCAGCTCCCGAATAGCGGGGAACACAGATACGCAGTATTTT.

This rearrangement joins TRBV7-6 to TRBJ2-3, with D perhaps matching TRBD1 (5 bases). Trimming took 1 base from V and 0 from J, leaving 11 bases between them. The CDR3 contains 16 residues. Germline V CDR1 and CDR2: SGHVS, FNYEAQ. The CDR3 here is CASSLVEGHSTDTQYF. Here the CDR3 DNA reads TGTGCCAGCAGCTTAGTGGAAGGACATAGCACAGATACGCAGTATTTT.